Below, 21 T cell receptor beta chains from the same sample are listed, as sequenced in a study of molecular identifiers for immune sequencing clone quantification. Each CDR3 protein is one row after TCRdb ran MiXCR on the PCR reads. The sample consists of approximately 97,000 distinct CDR3 sequences, 20% to 25% of them appearing once. Sequencing was performed on naive CD8+ T cells from blood, with Jurkat cell RNA spiked in. Specified subset: FACS-sorted CD8+CD4-CCR7+CD45RA+ naive T cells. These receptors all come from a human donor in good health. Some libraries in this study had Jurkat cell RNA spiked in.

This clonotype was recorded at least ten times. The chain recombines TRBV7-8 with TRBJ2-3; 8 positions match TRBD2. V shed 1 base and J 2 bases; nucleotides not matched to a gene: 5. CDR3 length: 16 residues. CDR1 and CDR2 (germline): SGHVS, FQNEAQ. CDR3 DNA sequence: TGTGCCAGCAGCTTAGGGGTAGCGGGAATCACAGATACGCAGTATTTT. This encodes CASSLGVAGITDTQYF.

The chain uses TRBV4-2 and TRBJ2-7; 8 nucleotides line up with TRBD2. The CDR3 runs to 18 residues. V lost 4 bases and J lost 1; bases outside the gene matches: 15. Germline V gene sequence: CDR1 LGHNA, CDR2 YNFKEQ. CDR3 bases: TGTGCCAGCAGCCCTGGGGCTAGCGGGCAAATTAAATCCTACGAGCAGTACTTC. It is translated as CASSPGASGQIKSYEQYF.

The CDR3 coding sequence is TGTGCCACCACCCTCCTAGCGGGGGGGAATGAGCAGTTCTTC. It translates to CATTLLAGGNEQFF. The chain links TRBV19 to TRBJ2-1; 12 nucleotides match TRBD2. CDR1 is LNHDA and CDR2 is SQIVND in the germline V gene (reference sequence). The V and J ends lost 10 bases and 7 bases, in that order; junction bases with no gene match: 8. There are 14 residues in the CDR3.

This clonotype was recorded many times. The chain is built from TRBV7-9 and TRBJ2-1; D gene unclear. V shed 2 bases and J shed 8 bases, with 7 bases lying between them. The length of the CDR3 is 12 residues. The germline CDR1 and CDR2 sequences are SEHNR and FQNEAQ (reference sequence). CDR3 bases: TGTGCCAGCAGCTTATGGAGCGATGAGCAGTTCTTC. It yields the protein CASSLWSDEQFF. Together with reference TRBV7-9 and TRBJ2-1, the CDR3 gives the full variable domain: DTGVSQNPRHKITKRGQNVTFRCDPISEHNRLYWYRQTLGQGPEFLTYFQNEAQLEKSRLLSDRFSAERPKGSFSTLEIQRTEQGDSAMYLCASSLWSDEQFFGPGTRLTVL.

This clonotype turned up a few times. V usage is TRBV6-6 and J usage is TRBJ2-5; 12 bases are a match to TRBD2. CDR1 and CDR2 (germline): MNHNY, SVGAGI (reference sequence). This CDR3 has 15 residues. The V segment lost 8 bases and the J segment 2 bases; nucleotides outside the gene matches: 6. The CDR3 DNA follows: TGTGCCAGCCTGGGGACTAGCGGGTTACAAGAGACCCAGTACTTC. The encoded protein is CASLGTSGLQETQYF.

This clonotype turned up a few times. The chain recombines TRBV5-6 with TRBJ2-7, with 9 bases fitting TRBD1. The germline CDR1 and CDR2 sequences are SGHDT and YYEEEE. The junction had 8 bases not matched to a gene; V was cut back by 0 bases and J by 7 bases. CDR3 size: 15 residues. The CDR3: CASSLEGTGFEEQYF. For the CDR3, the DNA is TGTGCCAGCAGCTTGGAGGGGACAGGGTTTGAAGAGCAGTACTTC.

At least ten counts were recorded for this clonotype. The V gene is TRBV27, the J gene TRBJ2-3, with 8 bases aligning to TRBD2. Germline V gene sequence: CDR1 MNHEY, CDR2 SMNVEV (reference sequence). There are 15 residues in the CDR3. The V and J ends lost 2 bases and 1 base, in that order; junction bases with no gene match: 2. The CDR3 region has the DNA TGTGCCAGCAGTTTAGTACTAGCGGGCACAGATACGCAGTATTTT. Protein product: CASSLVLAGTDTQYF.

The V gene is TRBV12-3 or TRBV12-4, the J gene TRBJ1-2; D is possibly TRBD1 (6 bases). The CDR3 is made up of 14 amino acids. With 5 bases removed from V and 4 bases from J, the gap between germline ends came to 14 bases. CDR3 sequence (DNA): TGTGCCAGCAGTCAGGGGTCTGCGGCCTATGGCTACACCTTC. Translated: CASSQGSAAYGYTF.

With respect to this clonotype: With a much larger clone just one base away, this may be a read error. The chain uses TRBV7-9 and TRBJ1-1; weak D call: TRBD1 (5 bases). The CDR3 is made up of 16 amino acids. V lost 2 bases to trimming and J lost 6 bases, with 19 bases between them. In germline, CDR1 is SEHNR, CDR2 FQNEAQ (reference sequence). CDR3 in DNA: TGTGCCAGCAGCTTACGGCTCAGCCCACGAGGGGCTGAAGCTTTCTTT. It specifies CASSLRLSPRGAEAFF.

The chain recombines TRBV19 with TRBJ2-2; no reliable D call. Germline-derived CDR1 and CDR2 are LNHDA and SQIVND (reference sequence). This CDR3 has 14 residues. Trimming left V 3 bases short and J 2 bases short, with 7 bases between. CDR3 sequence (DNA): TGTGCCAGTAGTATTGATACAAACACCGGGGAGCTGTTTTTT. It translates to CASSIDTNTGELFF.

This clonotype was seen repeatedly, ten times or more. The chain has TRBV4-1 and TRBJ2-1; TRBD2 aligns across 7 bases. This CDR3 contains 14 residues. CDR1 and CDR2 (germline): MGHRA, YSYEKL. The J segment lost 7 bases and the V segment lost 6 bases, leaving 9 bases of the junction unmatched. DNA for the CDR3: TGCGCCAGCAGAGTAAGCGGGGAAGGTAATGAGCAGTTCTTC. This codes for CASRVSGEGNEQFF.

This clonotype was counted at least ten times. The chain uses TRBV20-1 and TRBJ2-7, with 10 bases that match TRBD1. The CDR3 is 13 amino acids. V trimming: 1 base; J trimming: 3 bases; junction bases outside the gene matches: 0. Looked up from germline, CDR1 is DFQATT and CDR2 is SNEGSKA (reference sequence). CDR3 sequence: CSARGTGGYEQYF. DNA for the CDR3: TGCAGTGCTAGAGGGACAGGGGGCTACGAGCAGTACTTC.

In the case of this clonotype: Being one base from a much bigger clone, this may be a read error. This sequence joins TRBV28 and TRBJ2-2; the match to TRBD2 covers 7 bases. Germline trimming cut 4 bases from V and 5 bases from J; bases unmatched to any gene: 10. The CDR3 runs 16 residues. From germline, CDR1 is MDHEN and CDR2 SYDVKM. The CDR3, as DNA: TGTGCCAGCAGTTCCCGTGGCGGGAGTTCGACCGGGGAGCTGTTTTTT. Its translation is CASSSRGGSSTGELFF.

This clonotype was seen at least ten times. This rearrangement joins TRBV5-5 to TRBJ2-3; 7 bases line up with TRBD1. The length of the CDR3 is 15 residues. The V segment lost 1 base and the J segment 1 base; nucleotides outside the gene matches: 3. Germline CDR1 and CDR2: SGHKS and YYEKEE (reference sequence). CDR3 nucleotide sequence: TGTGCCAGCAGCTTGTGGGACAGCCGCACAGATACGCAGTATTTT. Its translation is CASSLWDSRTDTQYF. Full variable domain (rest looked up from reference TRBV5-5 and TRBJ2-3): DAGVTQSPTHLIKTRGQQVTLRCSPISGHKSVSWYQQVLGQGPQFIFQYYEKEERGRGNFPDRFSARQFPNYSSELNVNALLLGDSALYLCASSLWDSRTDTQYFGPGTRLTVL.

This clonotype was counted many times. The chain has TRBV5-6 and TRBJ1-5; possible D gene TRBD1, 5 bases. Trimming took 5 bases from V and 5 from J, leaving 17 bases between them. This CDR3 spans 15 amino acids. Germline lookup yields CDR1 SGHDT and CDR2 YYEEEE. The CDR3 DNA reads as TGTGCCAGCAGTCCCCCGGGGACCCGGGATCAGCCCCAGCATTTT. It specifies CASSPPGTRDQPQHF.

This clonotype was counted ten times or more. The chain employs TRBV7-6 and TRBJ1-6; tentative D call: TRBD1 (6 bases). CDR1 is SGHVS, CDR2 FNYEAQ, per germline. Trimming took off 1 base at V and 0 bases at J, with 13 bases between the two ends. The CDR3 consists of 18 residues. The CDR3 loop reads CASSLGAGDSSYNSPLHF. As DNA, the CDR3 is TGTGCCAGCAGCTTAGGGGCAGGGGATAGCTCCTATAATTCACCCCTCCACTTT.

On this clonotype itself: The junction differs from germline at one of its ends, possibly a read error. This chain links TRBV3-1 with TRBJ2-5, with TRBD2 matching 9 bases. CDR3 length: 16 residues. Germline V lookup: CDR1 LGHDT, CDR2 YNNKEL (reference sequence). CDR3 in amino acids: CASSPIGLASQEPQYF. CDR3 nucleotides: TGTGCCAGCAGCCCCATTGGACTAGCGAGCCAAGAGCCCCAGTACTTC.

The chain joins TRBV6-1 to TRBJ1-1; a possible D gene is TRBD1 (5 bases). CDR3 length: 15 residues. The germline V gene has CDR1 MNHNS and CDR2 SASEGT. V was trimmed by 6 bases and J by 5 bases, leaving 19 bases between them. CDR3 nucleotides: TGTGCCAGCAGGTACCCCCGGGGGGGAGGGACTGAAGCTTTCTTT. Translated, it gives CASRYPRGGGTEAFF.

This clonotype has a count of ten or more. The chain combines TRBV9 with TRBJ2-3; 7 bases are shared with TRBD2. V was pared by 0 bases and J by 2 bases, with 6 bases of the junction left unmatched. In germline, CDR1 is SGDLS, CDR2 YYNGEE. CDR3 length: 16 residues. The CDR3 here is CASSVGLSGPTDTQYF. CDR3 coding DNA: TGTGCCAGCAGCGTAGGCCTTAGCGGGCCCACAGATACGCAGTATTTT.

The sample holds many counts of this clonotype. The CDR3: CASSQDFRYEQYF. CDR3 in DNA: TGCGCCAGCAGCCAAGATTTTCGGTACGAGCAGTACTTC. The chain couples TRBV4-3 to TRBJ2-7; D ambiguous. The CDR3 extends over 13 amino acids. The V gene's germline CDR1 is LGHNA and CDR2 YSLEER. The germline V and J ends were trimmed by 0 bases and 4 bases, with 7 bases remaining between them.

This clonotype was seen a handful of times. This may be a read error, as it is one base from a much larger clone. The genes are TRBV5-3 and TRBJ2-7; D not resolved. TRBV5-3 is reported as an ORF; its role is uncertain. There are 15 residues in the CDR3. The CDR3 region has the DNA TGTGACAGCAGCCCGAACCGTGCCCCCGGGTACGAGCAGTACTTC. It is translated as CDSSPNRAPGYEQYF.